Listed below are T cell receptor beta chains from one sample, sequenced in a study of blood T cell repertoires in COVID-19. The method was immunoSEQ multiplex PCR; TCRdb's version includes in-frame clones alone and lacks a portion of them. The table lists about 260,000 clones, 75% to 95% of them singletons, with around 2.5% in the top ten. The sample was peripheral blood. These receptors originate from a person between 18 and 30 years old with COVID-19, enrolled during active disease. Both conserved end residues are part of each CDR3. Clone sizes are given selectively: once, few, many, or a class where the clone is expanded.

-	TRBV19	TRBJ1-5	CASREQGSDNQPQHF
-	TRBV2	TRBJ2-2	CASSAGEGTGELFF
-	TRBV14	TRBJ1-4	CASSQTGFSTNEKLFF
-	TRBV5-5	TRBJ1-5	CASSLQGRGPQHF
-	TRBV19	TRBJ2-1	CASSFGTSGSYEQFF
-	TRBV6-5	TRBJ2-7	CASSLTVSGPYEQYF
-	TRBV6-5	TRBJ2-7	CASSSRDTKYEQYF
-	TRBV4-2	TRBJ2-2	CASRRDREFTGELFF
few	TRBV3-1/TRBV3-2	TRBJ2-2	CASSQFSGRAVGELFF
-	TRBV19	TRBJ2-7	CASSIDSSYEQYF
-	TRBV5-5	TRBJ1-2	CASTRTGAALNYGYTF
-	TRBV10-3	TRBJ2-5	CAISNARQETQYF
-	TRBV5-1	TRBJ2-5	CASSSLAGETQYF
-	TRBV30	TRBJ1-4	CAWGTGLNEKLFF